What follows is one T cell receptor (beta chain) and its context. Generated by immunoSEQ multiplex PCR, the TCRdb table keeps only in-frame clones and is missing some. The sample has 77,000 or so clones, roughly 90% seen once. This CDR3 comprises 16 residues. Per germline, CDR1 SGHVS and CDR2 FNYEAQ. Unmatched junction bases numbered 10, after V lost 5 bases and J lost 7 bases. This entry comes from a study of graft-versus-host responses after intestinal transplantation. The chain has TRBV7-6 and TRBJ2-1; 11 bases line up with TRBD2. The sequencing used PBMCs, collected 98 days after intestinal transplantation. The clonotype was recovered from a human patient who received an intestinal transplant, so some T cells may come from the graft donor. The CDR3 loop is CASSPTPSGGPNEQFF. DNA of the CDR3: TGTGCCAGCAGCCCGACCCCTAGCGGGGGGCCAAATGAGCAGTTCTTC.